This record concerns one TCR beta chain sequence. Its specificity is not known. The CDR3 runs 16 residues. Germline CDR1 and CDR2: SGHRS and YFSETQ. V lost 0 bases to trimming and J lost 1 base, with 12 bases between them. Generated by immunoSEQ multiplex PCR, the TCRdb table keeps only in-frame clones and is missing some. The sample holds about 94,000 clones, around 94% seen once. This sample was taken from a study of OX40 agonist ivuxolimab in advanced cancers. Broader study findings: Clonal expansion by week 6 occurred in CD4+ and CD8+ blood T cells (at 0.1 to 3.0 mg/kg). Near-lowest levels of clonal expansion characterized partial responders at 0.1-3.0 mg/kg. Expanded clones tended on average to be more numerous among CD8+ T cells than CD4+.

The chain carries TRBV5-1 and TRBJ2-3; tentative D call: TRBD1 (5 bases). The source of this sequence is an adult with an advanced solid tumor such as melanoma, head and neck, liver or kidney cancer. The sequences come from CD4+ or CD8+ T cells sorted from blood, collected in a trial of the OX40 agonist ivuxolimab. CDR3 loop: CASSLARAGGTDTQYF. The CDR3 bases are TGCGCCAGCAGCTTGGCCAGGGCTGGCGGCACAGATACGCAGTATTTT.